This TCR beta chain comes out of a study of T cells in Graves' hyperthyroidism and ophthalmopathy. For this clonotype: Its target is unknown.

Unmatched junction bases numbered 7, after V lost 4 bases and J lost 6 bases. The CDR3 loop spans 15 amino acids. CDR1 and CDR2 from the germline V gene are KGHSH and LQKENI. General study results and limits: The blood repertoire included most of the expanded thyroid clonotypes above 0.001. The model foresaw ophthalmopathy a median around seven months prior to onset.

For the diagnoses, clinical symptoms, serum thyroxine and TRAb, thyroid ultrasound and orbital computed tomography were used. Amplification of TCR beta CDR3 regions used RNA as the template. The HTBI primer set drove a first-round RT-PCR of the TCR CDR3. TCRdb reanalysed the multiplex PCR reads using MiXCR and keeps one entry per CDR3 protein. The profile covers 490,000 or so distinct CDR3 sequences, with roughly 22% appearing a single time and 49% taken by the ten largest. The sequence was obtained from a woman aged 65 to 85 with Graves' ophthalmopathy. Sequencing was carried out using blood. The chain uses TRBV18 and TRBJ2-1, with TRBD1 identical over 9 bases. The CDR3 bases are TGTGCCAGCTCACTTGGGACAGGGAGGGGCAATGAGCAGTTCTTC. As protein: CASSLGTGRGNEQFF.